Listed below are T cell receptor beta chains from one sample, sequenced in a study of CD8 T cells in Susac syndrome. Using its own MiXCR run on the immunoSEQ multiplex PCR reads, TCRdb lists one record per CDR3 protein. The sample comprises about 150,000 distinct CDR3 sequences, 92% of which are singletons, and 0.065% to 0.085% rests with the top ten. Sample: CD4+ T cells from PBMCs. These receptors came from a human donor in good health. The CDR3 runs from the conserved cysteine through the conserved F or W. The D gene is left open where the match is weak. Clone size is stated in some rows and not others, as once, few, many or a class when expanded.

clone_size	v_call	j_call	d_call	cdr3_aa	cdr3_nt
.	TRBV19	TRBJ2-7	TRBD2	CASSGTRFYEQYF	TGTGCCAGTAGTGGGACTAGATTCTACGAGCAGTACTTC
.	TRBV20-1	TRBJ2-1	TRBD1	CSARDRGGGEQFF	TGCAGTGCCAGGGACAGGGGAGGTGGTGAGCAGTTCTTC
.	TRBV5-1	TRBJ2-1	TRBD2	CASSLSGRADEQFF	TGCGCCAGCAGCCTTAGCGGGAGGGCCGATGAGCAGTTCTTC
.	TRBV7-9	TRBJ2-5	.	CASSRLVSETQYF	TGTGCCAGCAGCCGACTAGTTTCGGAGACCCAGTACTTC
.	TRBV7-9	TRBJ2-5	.	CASSRPGLRETQYF	TGTGCCAGCAGTCGCCCAGGACTCCGCGAGACCCAGTACTTC
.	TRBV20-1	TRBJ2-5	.	CSFVLASQETQYF	TGCAGTTTCGTACTAGCCTCCCAAGAGACCCAGTACTTC
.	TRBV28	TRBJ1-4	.	CAAGPPRGYDEKLFF	TGTGCCGCCGGTCCACCCCGGGGATATGACGAAAAACTGTTTTTT
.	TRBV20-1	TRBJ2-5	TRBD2	CSARPGTSKETQYF	TGCAGTGCTAGGCCTGGGACTAGTAAGGAGACCCAGTACTTC
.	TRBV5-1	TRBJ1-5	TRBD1	CASRDQGDQPQHF	TGCGCCAGCAGAGATCAGGGGGATCAGCCCCAGCATTTT
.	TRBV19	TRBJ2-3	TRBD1	CAIGTGGLGDTQYF	TGTGCCATCGGGACAGGGGGCCTTGGAGATACGCAGTATTTT
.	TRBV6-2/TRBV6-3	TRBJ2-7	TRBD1	CASRRTGVGEQYF	TGTGCCAGCAGACGTACAGGGGTCGGCGAGCAGTACTTC
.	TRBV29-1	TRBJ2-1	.	CSVSGESYNEQFF	TGCAGCGTCTCGGGGGAGTCCTACAATGAGCAGTTCTTC
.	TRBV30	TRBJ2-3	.	CAWKVGGGDTQYF	TGTGCCTGGAAAGTGGGGGGTGGAGATACGCAGTATTTT
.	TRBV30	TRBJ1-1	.	CAWSPGQKGTEAFF	TGTGCCTGGAGCCCCGGGCAGAAAGGCACTGAAGCTTTCTTT
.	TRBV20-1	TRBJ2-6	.	CSASGGFGANVLTF	TGCAGTGCTAGTGGGGGCTTTGGGGCCAACGTCCTGACTTTC
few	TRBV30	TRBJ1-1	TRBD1	CAWNSPGTANTEAFF	TGTGCCTGGAACAGTCCCGGGACAGCGAACACTGAAGCTTTCTTT
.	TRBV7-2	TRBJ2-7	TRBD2	CASSFREGYEQYF	TGTGCCAGCAGCTTCAGGGAGGGCTACGAGCAGTACTTC
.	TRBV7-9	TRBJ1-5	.	CAVRDGNQPQHF	TGTGCCGTTAGGGATGGCAATCAGCCCCAGCATTTT
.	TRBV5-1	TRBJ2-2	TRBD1	CASSTAPGQGNTGELFF	TGCGCCAGCAGCACGGCCCCGGGACAGGGGAACACCGGGGAGCTGTTTTTT
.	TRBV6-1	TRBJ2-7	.	CASSELTAGGEQYF	TGTGCCAGCAGTGAATTGACCGCAGGAGGAGAGCAGTACTTC
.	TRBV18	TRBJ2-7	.	CASSPAGLWVGEQYF	TGTGCCAGCTCACCAGCGGGACTCTGGGTAGGCGAGCAGTACTTC
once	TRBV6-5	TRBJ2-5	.	CASSYRGKETQYF	TGTGCCAGCAGTTACCGGGGGAAAGAGACCCAGTACTTC
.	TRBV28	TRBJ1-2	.	CASAPAPDYGYTF	TGTGCCAGCGCCCCGGCCCCGGACTATGGCTACACCTTC
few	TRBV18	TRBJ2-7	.	CASSPDSSYEQYF	TGTGCCAGCTCACCCGACAGCTCCTACGAGCAGTACTTC
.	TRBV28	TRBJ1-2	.	CASSLGENYGYTF	TGTGCCAGCAGTTTAGGGGAGAACTATGGCTACACCTTC
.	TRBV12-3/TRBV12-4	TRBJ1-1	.	CASHDSGGNTEAFF	TGTGCCAGCCACGACAGTGGCGGGAACACTGAAGCTTTCTTT
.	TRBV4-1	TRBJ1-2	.	CASSTFHILNYGYTF	TGCGCCAGTAGCACCTTCCATATCCTTAACTATGGCTACACCTTC
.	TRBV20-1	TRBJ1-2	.	CSARDGRADGYTF	TGCAGTGCTAGAGATGGGAGAGCCGATGGCTACACCTTC
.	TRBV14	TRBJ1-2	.	CASSQFLDANYGYTF	TGTGCCAGCAGCCAATTTTTAGATGCGAACTATGGCTACACCTTC
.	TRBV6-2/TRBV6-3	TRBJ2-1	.	CASSYPAHNEQFF	TGTGCCAGCAGTTACCCGGCCCACAATGAGCAGTTCTTC
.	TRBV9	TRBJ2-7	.	CASSVGGAHRYEQYF	TGTGCCAGCAGCGTAGGGGGGGCGCACCGCTACGAGCAGTACTTC
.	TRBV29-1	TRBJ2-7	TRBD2	CSATSGRAPTGYEQYF	TGCAGCGCAACTAGCGGGAGGGCCCCCACTGGCTACGAGCAGTACTTC
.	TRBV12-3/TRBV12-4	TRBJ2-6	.	CASSPRNGYSGANVLTF	TGTGCCAGCAGTCCGCGGAACGGTTACTCTGGGGCCAACGTCCTGACTTTC
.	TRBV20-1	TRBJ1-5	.	CSAVPTEFSNQPQHF	TGCAGTGCTGTCCCGACAGAGTTTAGCAATCAGCCCCAGCATTTT
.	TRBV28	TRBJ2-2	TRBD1	CASTFRGGWAGELFF	TGTGCCAGCACCTTTAGAGGGGGCTGGGCCGGGGAGCTGTTTTTT